This TCR beta chain was recorded in a study of spatial heterogeneity in lung cancer. Documented time point: sample taken at primary tumor resection. This clonotype has ten or more counts. Its matching antigen is unknown. Study results and limitations: Tumor mutation count correlated with how many alpha and beta TCRs expanded intratumorally.

Each TCR cDNA molecule bore a unique molecular identifier. TCRdb itself ran the 5' RACE reads through MiXCR, one entry per CDR3 protein. Among around 9,300 distinct CDR3 sequences listed, less than 6.5% were seen once. The length of the CDR3 is 12 residues. V was trimmed by 8 bases and J by 3 bases, leaving 14 bases between them. Germline V gene sequence: CDR1 GTSNPN, CDR2 SVGIG (reference sequence). J is TRBJ2-7 and V is TRBV30; D is possibly TRBD1 (6 bases). Sequencing used lung tumor tissue, obtained at surgery. This clonotype originated in a female donor with early-stage non-small cell lung cancer. DNA of the CDR3: TGTGCCCTCATAGGACAGTTCTACGAGCAGTACTTC. Its translation: CALIGQFYEQYF.